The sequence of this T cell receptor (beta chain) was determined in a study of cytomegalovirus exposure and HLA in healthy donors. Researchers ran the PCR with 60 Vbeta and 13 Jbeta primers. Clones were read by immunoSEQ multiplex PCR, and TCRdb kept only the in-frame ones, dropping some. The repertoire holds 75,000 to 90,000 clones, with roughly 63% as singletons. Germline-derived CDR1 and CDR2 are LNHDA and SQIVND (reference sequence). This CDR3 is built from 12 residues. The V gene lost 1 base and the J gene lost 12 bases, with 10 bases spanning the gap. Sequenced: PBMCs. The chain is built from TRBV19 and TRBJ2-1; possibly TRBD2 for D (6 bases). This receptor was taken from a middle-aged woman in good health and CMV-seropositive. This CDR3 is CASSIAGSGQFF. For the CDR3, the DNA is TGTGCCAGTAGTATAGCGGGTAGCGGGCAGTTCTTC.